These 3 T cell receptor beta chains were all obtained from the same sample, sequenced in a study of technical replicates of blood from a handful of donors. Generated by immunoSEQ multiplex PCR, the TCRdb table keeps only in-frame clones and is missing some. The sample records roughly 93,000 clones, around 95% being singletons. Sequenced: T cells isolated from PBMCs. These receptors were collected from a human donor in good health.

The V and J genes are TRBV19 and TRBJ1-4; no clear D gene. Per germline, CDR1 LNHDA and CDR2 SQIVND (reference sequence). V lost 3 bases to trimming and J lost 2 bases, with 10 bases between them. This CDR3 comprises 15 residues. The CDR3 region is CASSIKKQTNEKLFF. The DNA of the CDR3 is TGTGCCAGTAGTATTAAGAAACAGACTAATGAAAAACTGTTTTTT.

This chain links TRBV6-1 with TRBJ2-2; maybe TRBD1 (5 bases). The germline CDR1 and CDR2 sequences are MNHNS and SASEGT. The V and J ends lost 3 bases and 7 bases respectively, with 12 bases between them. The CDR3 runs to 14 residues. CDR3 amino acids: CASSESAGFGELFF. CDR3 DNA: TGTGCCAGCAGTGAGTCCGCAGGGTTCGGGGAGCTGTTTTTT.

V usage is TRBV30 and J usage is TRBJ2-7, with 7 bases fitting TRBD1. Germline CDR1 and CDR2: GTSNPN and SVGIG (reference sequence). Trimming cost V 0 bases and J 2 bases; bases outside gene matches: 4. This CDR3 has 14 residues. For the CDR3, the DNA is TGTGCCTGGAGTGTACAGACAGGGACCTACGAGCAGTACTTC. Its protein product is CAWSVQTGTYEQYF.